This T cell receptor beta chain was documented in a study of T cell responses to AZD1222 COVID-19 vaccine. Study findings and constraints: Possibly, clonal diversity was underestimated; donors were largely white British and included more females. Per reports, nearly half of all spike-specific TCRs target regions that are unmutated in variants. Two AZD1222 doses significantly raised spike-specific TCR breadth and depth over controls. CD4 TCRs covered the whole spike, strongest at regions 160-218 and 743-854.

Sequenced by immunoSEQ multiplex PCR; TCRdb stores in-frame clones only, minus some. Of about 68,000 clones listed, about nine tenths are singletons. This clone occurred once. Its antigen is not identified. CDR3 length equals 16 residues. Germline CDR1 SGHVS, CDR2 FQNEAQ. The germline V and J ends were trimmed by 2 bases and 6 bases, with 17 bases remaining between them. This specimen was peripheral blood, taken on day 0 of AZD1222 vaccination. The receptor was derived from an adult in good health. The rearrangement joins TRBV7-8 to TRBJ1-5; D might be TRBD1 (6 bases). CDR3 bases: TGTGCCAGCAGCTTACAGGGACATCCCCGGGGTCAGCCCCAGCATTTT. Its translation: CASSLQGHPRGQPQHF.